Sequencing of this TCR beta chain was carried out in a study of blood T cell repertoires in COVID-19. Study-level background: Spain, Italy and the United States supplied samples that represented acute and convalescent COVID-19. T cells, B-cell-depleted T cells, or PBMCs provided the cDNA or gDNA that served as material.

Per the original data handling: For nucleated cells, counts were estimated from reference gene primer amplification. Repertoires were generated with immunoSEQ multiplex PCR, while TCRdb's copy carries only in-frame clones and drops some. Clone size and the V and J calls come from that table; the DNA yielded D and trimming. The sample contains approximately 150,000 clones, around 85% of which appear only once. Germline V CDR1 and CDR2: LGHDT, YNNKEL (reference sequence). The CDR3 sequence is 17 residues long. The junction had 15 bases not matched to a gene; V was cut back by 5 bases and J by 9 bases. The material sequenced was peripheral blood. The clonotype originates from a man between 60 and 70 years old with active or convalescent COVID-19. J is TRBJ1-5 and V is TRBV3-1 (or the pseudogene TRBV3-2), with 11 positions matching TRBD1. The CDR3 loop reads CASSSHTSGTGGAPQHF. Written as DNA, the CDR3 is TGTGCCAGCAGCTCACACACCTCCGGGACAGGGGGAGCGCCCCAGCATTTT.